The 16 T cell receptor beta chains in this list originate from one sample, sequenced in a study of beta chain features in type 1 diabetes. All of the isolated RNA was reverse transcribed, so expressed TCRB transcripts were sequenced. Repertoires were generated with immunoSEQ multiplex PCR, while TCRdb's copy carries only in-frame clones and drops some. Seen here are about 330,000 clones, more than 9.5% observed once, and the top ten hold about 0.014%. The sequenced material came from naive CD4+ T cells from blood. These receptors all come from a woman in her 30s in good health.

The chain links TRBV9 to TRBJ2-1; 12 bases agree with TRBD2. Trimming cost V 3 bases and J 5 bases; bases outside gene matches: 6. Looked up from germline, CDR1 is SGDLS and CDR2 is YYNGEE. This CDR3 has 16 amino acids. The CDR3 DNA reads TGTGCCAGCAGCGCCCTCCGGACTAGCGGGAACAATGAGCAGTTCTTC. This translates into CASSALRTSGNNEQFF.

The rearrangement joins TRBV30 to TRBJ2-1; 12 nucleotides match TRBD2. The CDR3 covers 17 residues. J lost 2 bases, V lost 4 bases, and 9 bases had no gene match. In germline, CDR1 is GTSNPN, CDR2 SVGIG (reference sequence). CDR3 in amino acids: CAWTPIRLAGAYNEQFF. CDR3 DNA: TGTGCCTGGACGCCAATACGACTAGCGGGAGCCTACAATGAGCAGTTCTTC.

The chain couples TRBV4-2 to TRBJ2-7; D gene unclear. The CDR3 totals 15 residues. The germline gives CDR1 LGHNA, CDR2 YNFKEQ. Trimming took off 1 base at V and 0 bases at J, with 10 bases between the two ends. The CDR3 protein is CASSQVGVSSYEQYF. The CDR3 bases are TGTGCCAGCAGCCAAGTCGGAGTTAGCTCCTACGAGCAGTACTTC.

The chain has TRBV5-1 and TRBJ2-1; no clear D gene. Trimming left V 1 base short and J 5 bases short, with 7 bases between. The CDR3 is 13 amino acids. Looked up from germline, CDR1 is SGHRS and CDR2 is YFSETQ. CDR3 in amino acids: CASSLYTDNEQFF. In DNA form, the CDR3 reads TGCGCCAGCAGCTTGTACACCGACAATGAGCAGTTCTTC.

There are a few counts of this clone. The gene calls are TRBV28 and TRBJ1-1; 10 bases align to TRBD1. Unmatched junction bases numbered 17, after V lost 6 bases and J lost 4 bases. Germline lookup yields CDR1 MDHEN and CDR2 SYDVKM. The CDR3 is 18 residues long. CDR3 sequence: CASSSDRGHDRKGTEAFF. CDR3 DNA sequence: TGTGCCAGCAGCTCAGACAGGGGGCACGATCGGAAGGGCACTGAAGCTTTCTTT.

This clone was seen more than once but under ten times. This rearrangement joins TRBV29-1 to TRBJ2-3, with 12 bases matching TRBD2. With V trimmed by 4 bases and J by 5 bases, 10 bases remained unmatched. CDR1 is SQVTM and CDR2 is ANQGSEA in the germline V gene. CDR3 length: 16 amino acids. This chain's CDR3 is CSVGATSGSFGDTQYF. CDR3 sequence (DNA): TGCAGCGTTGGGGCGACTAGCGGGAGTTTTGGAGATACGCAGTATTTT.

This clone was counted a few times. Here the CDR3 reads CASKSPNYNEQFF. The CDR3 nucleotides are TGTGCCAGTAAGAGCCCCAATTACAATGAGCAGTTCTTC. The rearrangement uses TRBV19 and TRBJ2-1; the D is unclear. The CDR3 sequence is 13 residues long. The V gene lost 7 bases and the J gene lost 4 bases, with 11 bases spanning the gap. The germline gives CDR1 LNHDA, CDR2 SQIVND (reference sequence). The full variable domain, rest sourced from reference TRBV19 and TRBJ2-1, is DGGITQSPKYLFRKEGQNVTLSCEQNLNHDAMYWYRQDPGQGLRLIYYSQIVNDFQKGDIAEGYSVSREKKESFPLTVTSAQKNPTAFYLCASKSPNYNEQFFGPGTRLTVL.

The chain has TRBV28 and TRBJ2-1; D possibly corresponds to TRBD2 (5 bases). Germline CDR1 MDHEN, CDR2 SYDVKM. Trimming removed 3 bases at V and 8 bases at J, with 11 bases between. CDR3 length: 13 residues. The CDR3 reads CASSLDGNYEQFF. The CDR3 DNA sequence: TGTGCCAGCAGTTTGGACGGGAACTATGAGCAGTTCTTC. The complete variable domain, with remaining parts taken from reference TRBV28 and TRBJ2-1, reads DVKVTQSSRYLVKRTGEKVFLECVQDMDHENMFWYRQDPGLGLRLIYFSYDVKMKEKGDIPEGYSVSREKKERFSLILESASTNQTSMYLCASSLDGNYEQFFGPGTRLTVL.

This clone was seen a handful of times. V usage is TRBV13 and J usage is TRBJ2-7, with D possibly matching TRBD1 (6 bases). The V gene lost 1 base and the J gene lost 1 base, with 17 bases spanning the gap. Looked up from germline, CDR1 is PRHDT and CDR2 is FYEKMQ (reference sequence). The CDR3 is 17 residues long. For the CDR3, the DNA is TGTGCCAGCAGCTTAGAGTCGACAGGTCCGAGGTCCTACGAGCAGTACTTC. As protein: CASSLESTGPRSYEQYF.

This clone was seen a few times. The CDR3 sequence: CASSVAEGWRGTEAFF. The CDR3 coding sequence is TGTGCCAGCAGCGTAGCTGAGGGATGGAGGGGCACTGAAGCTTTCTTT. V and J are TRBV9 and TRBJ1-1; maybe TRBD1 (5 bases). The CDR3 runs to 16 residues. V lost 0 bases and J 4 bases, leaving 16 bases between the germline ends. The V gene's germline CDR1 is SGDLS and CDR2 YYNGEE.

The CDR3 coding sequence is TGTGCCAGCAGTCCAGGGGACAGGGAAGTAGGCGAGCAGTACTTC. This gives the protein CASSPGDREVGEQYF. This sequence joins TRBV28 and TRBJ2-7; 9 bases fit TRBD1. The CDR3 has 15 amino acids. Per the germline V gene, CDR1 is MDHEN and CDR2 is SYDVKM. The V gene end was trimmed by 5 bases and the J gene end by 6 bases; junction bases not matched to a gene: 11.

The DNA of the CDR3 is TGTGCCATCAGTGGCGGCGTATCCTACGAGCAGTACTTC. Translation: CAISGGVSYEQYF. V usage is TRBV10-3 and J usage is TRBJ2-7; D is unresolved. Germline loops: CDR1 ENHRY, CDR2 SYGVKD. Deletions cut 4 bases from V and 1 base from J, with 8 bases between. There are 13 residues in the CDR3.

The chain joins TRBV7-3 to TRBJ2-2; 10 nucleotides align to TRBD2. V shed 2 bases, J shed 6 bases, and the junction held 0 bases outside the gene matches. The germline V gene encodes CDR1 SGHTA and CDR2 FQGTGA. This CDR3 region has 14 residues. For the CDR3, the DNA is TGTGCCAGCAGCTTAGGGACTAGCGCCGGGGAGCTGTTTTTT. It translates to CASSLGTSAGELFF.

This clone was counted a few times. The genes are TRBV27 and TRBJ2-7, with D possibly matching TRBD2 (6 bases). The germline gives CDR1 MNHEY, CDR2 SMNVEV (reference sequence). This CDR3 spans 16 amino acids. V gave up 1 base and J gave up 2 bases, with 15 bases separating them. The CDR3 DNA sequence: TGTGCCAGCAGTTTATTGGCGGGAACTCGACCCTACGAGCAGTACTTC. Its protein is CASSLLAGTRPYEQYF.

The table lists this clone with a few counts. The CDR3 nucleotides are TGCACCAGCAGCCAAGACGCGGCAGAAGCTTTCTTT. Amino acid sequence: CTSSQDAAEAFF. The genes are TRBV1 and TRBJ1-1. TRBV1 is a pseudogene locus. The CDR3 spans 12 residues.

This clone has only a few counts. The V and J genes are TRBV27 and TRBJ1-4, with a tentative D call TRBD1 (6 bases). This CDR3 is 12 amino acids long. The germline V gene encodes CDR1 MNHEY and CDR2 SMNVEV (reference sequence). The V end was cut by 6 bases, the J end by 12 bases, with 14 bases between. CDR3 loop: CASSRGTNELFF. The CDR3 nucleotides are TGTGCCAGCAGCAGGGGTACTAACGAACTGTTTTTT.